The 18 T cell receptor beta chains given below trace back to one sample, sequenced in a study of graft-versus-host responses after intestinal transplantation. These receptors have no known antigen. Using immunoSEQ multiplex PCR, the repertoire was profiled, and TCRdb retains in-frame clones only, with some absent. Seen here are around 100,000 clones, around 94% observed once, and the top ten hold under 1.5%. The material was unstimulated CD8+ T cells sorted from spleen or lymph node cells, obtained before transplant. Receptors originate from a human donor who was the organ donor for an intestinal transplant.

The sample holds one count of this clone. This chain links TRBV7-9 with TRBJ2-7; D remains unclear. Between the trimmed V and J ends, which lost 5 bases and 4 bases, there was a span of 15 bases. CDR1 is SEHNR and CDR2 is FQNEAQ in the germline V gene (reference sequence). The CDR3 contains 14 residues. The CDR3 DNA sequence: TGTGCCAGCAGCACCGGAGCAGGCTCTTACGAGCAGTACTTC. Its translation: CASSTGAGSYEQYF.

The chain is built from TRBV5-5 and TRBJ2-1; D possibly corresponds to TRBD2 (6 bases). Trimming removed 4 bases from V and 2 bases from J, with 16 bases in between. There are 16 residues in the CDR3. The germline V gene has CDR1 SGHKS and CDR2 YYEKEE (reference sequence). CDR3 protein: CASSAPRLGPYNEQFF. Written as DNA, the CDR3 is TGTGCCAGCAGCGCCCCCCGACTAGGTCCCTACAATGAGCAGTTCTTC.

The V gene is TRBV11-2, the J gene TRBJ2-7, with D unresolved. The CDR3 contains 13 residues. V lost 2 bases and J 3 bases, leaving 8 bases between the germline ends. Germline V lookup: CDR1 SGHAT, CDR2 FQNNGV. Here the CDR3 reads CASSLLPLYEQYF. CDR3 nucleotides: TGTGCCAGCAGCTTACTCCCCCTCTACGAGCAGTACTTC.

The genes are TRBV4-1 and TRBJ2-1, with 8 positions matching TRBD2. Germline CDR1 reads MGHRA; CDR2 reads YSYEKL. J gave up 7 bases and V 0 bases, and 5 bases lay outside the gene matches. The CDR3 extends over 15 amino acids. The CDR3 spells CASSQESASGNEQFF. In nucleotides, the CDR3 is TGCGCCAGCAGCCAAGAGTCGGCTAGCGGGAATGAGCAGTTCTTC.

The CDR3 DNA reads as TGCGCCAGCAGCCAAGAGCATAGGAATGACGAGCAGTACTTC. Translated: CASSQEHRNDEQYF. The chain has TRBV4-1 and TRBJ2-7, with D unclear. CDR1 is MGHRA, CDR2 YSYEKL, per germline. V was clipped by 0 bases and J by 5 bases, with 11 bases between them. This CDR3 region has 14 residues.

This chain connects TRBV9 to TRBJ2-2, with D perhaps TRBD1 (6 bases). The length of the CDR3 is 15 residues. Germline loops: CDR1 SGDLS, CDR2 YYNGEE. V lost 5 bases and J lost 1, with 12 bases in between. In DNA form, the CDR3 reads TGTGCCAGCAGTGTGGAAGGGGGGAACACCGGGGAGCTGTTTTTT. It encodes CASSVEGGNTGELFF.

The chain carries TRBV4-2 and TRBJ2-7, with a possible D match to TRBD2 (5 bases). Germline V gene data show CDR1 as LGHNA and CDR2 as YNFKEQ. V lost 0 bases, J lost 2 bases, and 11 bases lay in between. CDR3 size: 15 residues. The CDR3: CASSQERGSPYEQYF. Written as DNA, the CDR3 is TGTGCCAGCAGCCAAGAACGAGGGAGCCCCTACGAGCAGTACTTC.

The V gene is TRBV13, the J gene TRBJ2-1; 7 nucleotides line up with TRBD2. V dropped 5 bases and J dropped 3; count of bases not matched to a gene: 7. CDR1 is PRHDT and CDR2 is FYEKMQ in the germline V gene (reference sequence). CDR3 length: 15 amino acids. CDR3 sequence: CASSGSGKVYNEQFF. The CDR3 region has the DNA TGTGCCAGCAGCGGCAGCGGGAAGGTCTACAATGAGCAGTTCTTC.

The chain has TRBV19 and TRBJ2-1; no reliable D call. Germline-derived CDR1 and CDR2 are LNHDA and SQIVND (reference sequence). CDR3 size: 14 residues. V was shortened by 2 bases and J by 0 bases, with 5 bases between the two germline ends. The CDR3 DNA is TGTGCCAGTAGTATACAGAGCTCCTACAATGAGCAGTTCTTC. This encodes CASSIQSSYNEQFF.

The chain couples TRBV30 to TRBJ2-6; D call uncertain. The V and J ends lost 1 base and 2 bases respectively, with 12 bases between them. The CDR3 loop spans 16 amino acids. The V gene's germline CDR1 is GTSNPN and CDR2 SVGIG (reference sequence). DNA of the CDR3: TGTGCCTGGAGTGGGGGTTTTCAGGCTGGGGCCAACGTCCTGACTTTC. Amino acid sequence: CAWSGGFQAGANVLTF.

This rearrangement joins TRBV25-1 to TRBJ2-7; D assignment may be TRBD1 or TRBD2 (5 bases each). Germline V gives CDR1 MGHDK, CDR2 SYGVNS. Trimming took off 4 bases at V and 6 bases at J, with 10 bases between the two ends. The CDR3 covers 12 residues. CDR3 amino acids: CASSAQGREQYF. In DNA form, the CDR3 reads TGTGCCAGCAGTGCCCAGGGACGCGAGCAGTACTTC.

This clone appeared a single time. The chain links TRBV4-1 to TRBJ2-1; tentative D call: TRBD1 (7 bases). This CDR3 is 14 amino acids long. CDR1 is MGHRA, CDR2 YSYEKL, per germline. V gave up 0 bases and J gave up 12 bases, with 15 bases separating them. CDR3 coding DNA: TGCGCCAGCAGCCAAGAGACCTTCAGGGGGGCGCAGTTCTTC. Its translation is CASSQETFRGAQFF.

Here the CDR3 reads CAWSVQTNEQFF. The DNA for the CDR3 is TGTGCCTGGAGCGTCCAGACCAATGAGCAGTTCTTC. V is TRBV30 and J is TRBJ2-1; D is ambiguous. The CDR3 consists of 12 residues. Deletions cut 3 bases from V and 6 bases from J, with 9 bases between. Germline values: CDR1 GTSNPN, CDR2 SVGIG (reference sequence).

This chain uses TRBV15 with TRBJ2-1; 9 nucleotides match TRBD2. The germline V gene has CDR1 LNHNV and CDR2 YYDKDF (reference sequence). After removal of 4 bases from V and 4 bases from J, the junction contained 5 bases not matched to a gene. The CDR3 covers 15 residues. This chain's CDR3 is CATSIALAGYNEQFF. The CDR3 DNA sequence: TGTGCCACCAGCATAGCGCTAGCGGGATACAATGAGCAGTTCTTC.

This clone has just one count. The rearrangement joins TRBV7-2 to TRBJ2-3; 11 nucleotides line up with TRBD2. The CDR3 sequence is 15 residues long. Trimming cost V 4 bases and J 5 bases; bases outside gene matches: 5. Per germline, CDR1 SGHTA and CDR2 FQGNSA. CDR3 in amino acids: CASSWLLAGEDTQYF. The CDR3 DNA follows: TGTGCCAGCAGCTGGTTACTAGCGGGGGAAGATACGCAGTATTTT.

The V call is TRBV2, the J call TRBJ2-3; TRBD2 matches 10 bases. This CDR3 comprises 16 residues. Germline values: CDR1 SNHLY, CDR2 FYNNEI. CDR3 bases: TGTGCTCTCAGGGGAACTAGCGGGGCTACCACAGATACGCAGTATTTT. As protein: CALRGTSGATTDTQYF.

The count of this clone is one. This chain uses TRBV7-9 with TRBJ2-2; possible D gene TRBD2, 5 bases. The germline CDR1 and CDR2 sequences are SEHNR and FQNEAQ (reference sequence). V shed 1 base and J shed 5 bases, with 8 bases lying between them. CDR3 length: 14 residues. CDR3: CASSLVGETGELFF. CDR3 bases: TGTGCCAGCAGCTTAGTCGGGGAGACCGGGGAGCTGTTTTTT. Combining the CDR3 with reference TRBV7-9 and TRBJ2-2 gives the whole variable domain DTGVSQNPRHKITKRGQNVTFRCDPISEHNRLYWYRQTLGQGPEFLTYFQNEAQLEKSRLLSDRFSAERPKGSFSTLEIQRTEQGDSAMYLCASSLVGETGELFFGEGSRLTVL.

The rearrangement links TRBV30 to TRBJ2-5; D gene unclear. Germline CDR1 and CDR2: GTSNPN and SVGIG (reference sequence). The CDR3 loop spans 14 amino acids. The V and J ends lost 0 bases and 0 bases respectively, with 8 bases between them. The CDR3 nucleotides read TGTGCCTGGAGTGTACCGGGTTACCAAGAGACCCAGTACTTC. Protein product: CAWSVPGYQETQYF.